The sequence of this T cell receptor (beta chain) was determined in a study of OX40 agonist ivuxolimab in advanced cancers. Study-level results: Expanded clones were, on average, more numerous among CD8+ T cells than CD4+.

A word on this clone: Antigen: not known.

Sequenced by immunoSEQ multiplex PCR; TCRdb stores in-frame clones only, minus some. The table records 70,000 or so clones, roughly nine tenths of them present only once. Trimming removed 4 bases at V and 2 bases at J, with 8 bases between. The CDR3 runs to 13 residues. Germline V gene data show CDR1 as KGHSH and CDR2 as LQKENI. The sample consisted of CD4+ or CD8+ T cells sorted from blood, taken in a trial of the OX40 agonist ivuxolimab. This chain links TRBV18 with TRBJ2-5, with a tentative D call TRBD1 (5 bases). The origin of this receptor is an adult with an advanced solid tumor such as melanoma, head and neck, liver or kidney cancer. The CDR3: CASSLRQQETQYF. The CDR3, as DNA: TGTGCCAGCTCACTTCGACAGCAAGAGACCCAGTACTTC.